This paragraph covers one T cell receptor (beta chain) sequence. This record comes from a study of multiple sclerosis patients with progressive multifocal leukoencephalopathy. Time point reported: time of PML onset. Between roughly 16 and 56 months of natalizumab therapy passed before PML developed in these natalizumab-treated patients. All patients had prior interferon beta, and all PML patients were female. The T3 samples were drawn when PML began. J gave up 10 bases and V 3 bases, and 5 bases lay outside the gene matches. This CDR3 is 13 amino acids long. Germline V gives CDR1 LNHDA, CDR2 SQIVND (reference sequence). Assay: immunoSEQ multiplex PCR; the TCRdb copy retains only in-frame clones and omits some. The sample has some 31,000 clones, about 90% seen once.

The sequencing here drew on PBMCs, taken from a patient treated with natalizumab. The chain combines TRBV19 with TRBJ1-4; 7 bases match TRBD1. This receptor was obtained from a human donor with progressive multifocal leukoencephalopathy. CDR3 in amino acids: CASSIDHRGKLFF. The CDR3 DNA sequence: TGTGCCAGTAGTATCGACCACAGGGGAAAACTGTTTTTT.